The rows below give T cell receptor beta chains drawn from one sample of a study of blood T cell repertoires in COVID-19. Only in-frame clones appear in the TCRdb table, and some are missing; sequencing was by immunoSEQ multiplex PCR. This table holds 90,000 to 150,000 clones, about three quarters found once. Sequenced: peripheral blood. All receptors come from a human donor with acute or convalescent COVID-19. The donor label of this sample is uncertain. CDR3s include the opening cysteine and the closing phenylalanine or tryptophan. D genes are given only for firm matches. Clone size is given for some rows only: seen once, a few or many times, or a class if the clone is expanded.

j_call d_call clone_size v_call cdr3_nt cdr3_aa
TRBJ2-3 TRBD2 few TRBV5-8 TGTGCCAGCAGCTCCGGGAGGACTAGCGGCACAGATACGCAGTATTTT CASSSGRTSGTDTQYF
TRBJ1-1 . . TRBV18 TGTGCCAGCTCACCACAGGGGATGGTCGGTGAAGCTTTCTTT CASSPQGMVGEAFF
TRBJ1-4 . . TRBV14 TGTGCCAGCAGCCACCTAACAGGTGCAACTAATGAAAAACTGTTTTTT CASSHLTGATNEKLFF
TRBJ1-1 TRBD1 . TRBV5-6 TGTGCCAGCAGCTTAGTACGACAGGGGGGGACTGAAGCTTTCTTT CASSLVRQGGTEAFF
TRBJ1-2 . . TRBV25-1 TGTGCCAGCAGTGGACCGGACAGCTACTATGGCTACACCTTC CASSGPDSYYGYTF
TRBJ1-6 TRBD1 . TRBV10-1 TGCGCCAGCAGTGAATTCGGAGGGGGCCGAAATTCACCCCTCCACTTT CASSEFGGGRNSPLHF
TRBJ2-1 . . TRBV21-1 TGTGCCAGCAGCAAAAGGGGCTACAATGAGCAGTTCTTC CASSKRGYNEQFF
TRBJ1-2 TRBD1 . TRBV3-1/TRBV3-2 TGTGCCAGCAGCCATGGGGACAGGCAATACCGTAACTATGGCTACACCTTC CASSHGDRQYRNYGYTF
TRBJ1-1 . . TRBV19 TGTGCCAGTAGTATAGGGGGCTTAGGGGCTTTCTTT CASSIGGLGAFF
TRBJ1-6 . once TRBV7-9 TGTGCCAGCAGCTTATTTTCCCTTTCCTCCTATAATTCACCCCTCCACTTT CASSLFSLSSYNSPLHF
TRBJ2-5 TRBD2 few TRBV5-1 TGCGCCAGCAGCTTGACGGAAGCGGGGTTGTACCAAGAGACCCAGTACTTC CASSLTEAGLYQETQYF
TRBJ1-4 . . TRBV19 TGTGCCAGTAGTATGACAGGACCTAATGAAAAACTGTTTTTT CASSMTGPNEKLFF
TRBJ2-5 TRBD1 . TRBV19 TGTGCCAGTAGTACCTCCGGGACAGGAGGGACCCAGTACTTC CASSTSGTGGTQYF
TRBJ1-2 . . TRBV9 TGTGCCAGCAGCGCACTGGTAACGGGGGATGGCTACACCTTC CASSALVTGDGYTF
TRBJ1-5 . . TRBV29-1 TGCAGCGTTGCCGCCAGGGAGGATCAGCCCCAGCATTTT CSVAAREDQPQHF
TRBJ1-1 TRBD1 . TRBV27 TGTGCCAGCAGTTCGGGACAGGGGATGAACACTGAAGCTTTCTTT CASSSGQGMNTEAFF
TRBJ2-3 . . TRBV3-1/TRBV3-2 TGTGCCAGCAGCCAACGGACGAGGGCCCGATGGGGCACAGATACGCAGTATTTT CASSQRTRARWGTDTQYF
TRBJ2-1 . . TRBV19 TGTGCCAGTAGTATAGGTGACACAAATGAGCAGTTCTTC CASSIGDTNEQFF
TRBJ2-3 TRBD2 . TRBV5-6 TGTGCCAGCAGCTTGCCTAGCGGGGTGGCAGATACGCAGTATTTT CASSLPSGVADTQYF
TRBJ1-3 . . TRBV2 TGTGCCAGCAGTGAAAGGCGGGTGCGGCAGGCGCTCTCTGGAAACACCATATATTTT CASSERRVRQALSGNTIYF
TRBJ2-2 . few TRBV6-5 TGTGCCAGCCTTAAGTTCCAGGACACCGGGGAGCTGTTTTTT CASLKFQDTGELFF